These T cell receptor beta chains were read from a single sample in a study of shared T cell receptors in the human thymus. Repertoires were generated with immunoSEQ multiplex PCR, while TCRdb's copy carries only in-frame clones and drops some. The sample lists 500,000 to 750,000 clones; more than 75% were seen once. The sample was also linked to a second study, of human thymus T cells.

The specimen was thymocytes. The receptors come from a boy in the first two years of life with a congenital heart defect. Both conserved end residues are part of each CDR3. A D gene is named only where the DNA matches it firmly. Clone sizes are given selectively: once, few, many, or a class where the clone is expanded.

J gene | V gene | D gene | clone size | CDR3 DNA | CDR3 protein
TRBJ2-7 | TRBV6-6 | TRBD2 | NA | TGTGCCAGCAGTCAACGGACTAGCGGGGGGGCCTACGAGCAGTACTTC | CASSQRTSGGAYEQYF
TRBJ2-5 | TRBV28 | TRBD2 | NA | TGTGCCAGCAGTTTAGAGCGGGAAGGGGAGACCCAGTACTTC | CASSLEREGETQYF
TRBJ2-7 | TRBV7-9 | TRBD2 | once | TGTGCCAGCAGCTTAGCGAACGAGACTAGCGGGATTAGCCCCTACGAGCAGTACTTC | CASSLANETSGISPYEQYF
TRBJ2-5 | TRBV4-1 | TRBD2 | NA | TGCGCCAGCAGCCAAGTATACGCGGGAGTGGGAGAGACCCAGTACTTC | CASSQVYAGVGETQYF
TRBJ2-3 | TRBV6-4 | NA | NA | TGTGCCAGCAGCCCCCGGCAGGGTAGCACAGATACGCAGTATTTT | CASSPRQGSTDTQYF
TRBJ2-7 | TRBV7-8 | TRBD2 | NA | TGTGCCAGCAGCTCAAAACGACTAGCGGGATCCTACGAGCAGTACTTC | CASSSKRLAGSYEQYF
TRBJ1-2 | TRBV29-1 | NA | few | TGCAGCGTAGTGGGCACTGGATATGGCTACACCTTC | CSVVGTGYGYTF
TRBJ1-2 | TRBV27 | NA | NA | TGTGCCAGCAGTCTCCTCTATGGCTACACCTTC | CASSLLYGYTF
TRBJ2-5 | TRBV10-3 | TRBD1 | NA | TGTGCCATCAGCCATTCGGACAGGAGCCAAGAGACCCAGTACTTC | CAISHSDRSQETQYF
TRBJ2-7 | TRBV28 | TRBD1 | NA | TGTGCCAGCAGTCTGGGGACAGGACGCGAGCAGTACTTC | CASSLGTGREQYF
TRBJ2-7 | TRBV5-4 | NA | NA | TGTGCCAGCAGCTTAAGGGGGGGGCCCCGCGGATACGAGCAGTACTTC | CASSLRGGPRGYEQYF
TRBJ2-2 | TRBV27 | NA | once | TGTGCCAGCAGTTTTGTGGCGGGCCACTCCGGGGAGCTGTTTTTT | CASSFVAGHSGELFF
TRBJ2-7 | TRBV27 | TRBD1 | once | TGTGCCAGCAGACGGGACAGAGTGTTGGGGGAGCAGTACTTC | CASRRDRVLGEQYF
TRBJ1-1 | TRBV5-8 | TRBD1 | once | TGTGCCAGCAGCCTATCGACAGGGGGCATGAACACTGAAGCTTTCTTT | CASSLSTGGMNTEAFF
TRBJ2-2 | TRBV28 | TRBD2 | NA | TGTGCCAGCAGTTCCCTCCAACTAGCGGGAGAGGGGAACGGGGAGCTGTTTTTT | CASSSLQLAGEGNGELFF
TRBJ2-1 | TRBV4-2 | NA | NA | TGTGCCAGCAGCCAAGACGCGAGCTCCTACAATGAGCAGTTCTTC | CASSQDASSYNEQFF